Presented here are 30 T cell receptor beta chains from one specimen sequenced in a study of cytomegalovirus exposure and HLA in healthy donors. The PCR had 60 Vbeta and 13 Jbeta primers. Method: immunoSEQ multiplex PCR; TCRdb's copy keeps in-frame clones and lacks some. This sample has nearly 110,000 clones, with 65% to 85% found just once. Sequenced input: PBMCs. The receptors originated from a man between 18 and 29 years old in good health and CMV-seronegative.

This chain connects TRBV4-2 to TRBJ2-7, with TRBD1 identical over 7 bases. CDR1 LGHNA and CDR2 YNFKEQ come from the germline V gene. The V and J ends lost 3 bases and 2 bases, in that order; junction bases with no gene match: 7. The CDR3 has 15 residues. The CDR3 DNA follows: TGTGCCAGCAGCCAGACAACAGGGGTCCCCTACGAGCAGTACTTC. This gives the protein CASSQTTGVPYEQYF.

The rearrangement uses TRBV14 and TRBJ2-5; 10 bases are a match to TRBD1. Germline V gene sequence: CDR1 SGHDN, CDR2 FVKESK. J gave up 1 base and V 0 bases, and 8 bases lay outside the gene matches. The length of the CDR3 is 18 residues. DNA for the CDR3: TGTGCCAGCAGCCAAGAGGAGGGGACAGGGGCCTCCCAAGAGACCCAGTACTTC. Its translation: CASSQEEGTGASQETQYF.

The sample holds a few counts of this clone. The CDR3 reads CASKKAGTGGTGELFF. In nucleotides, the CDR3 is TGTGCCAGCAAAAAAGCCGGGACAGGGGGCACCGGGGAGCTGTTTTTT. The chain combines TRBV9 with TRBJ2-2; 11 nucleotides agree with TRBD1. This CDR3 contains 16 residues. V was clipped by 6 bases and J by 4 bases; unmatched bases: 8. CDR1 is SGDLS, CDR2 YYNGEE, per germline.

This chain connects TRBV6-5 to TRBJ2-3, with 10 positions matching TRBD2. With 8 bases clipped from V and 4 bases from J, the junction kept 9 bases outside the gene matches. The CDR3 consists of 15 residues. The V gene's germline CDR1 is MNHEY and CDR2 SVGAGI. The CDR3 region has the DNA TGTGCCAGCGACTTTTTAGCGGGGGGACCAGATACGCAGTATTTT. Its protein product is CASDFLAGGPDTQYF.

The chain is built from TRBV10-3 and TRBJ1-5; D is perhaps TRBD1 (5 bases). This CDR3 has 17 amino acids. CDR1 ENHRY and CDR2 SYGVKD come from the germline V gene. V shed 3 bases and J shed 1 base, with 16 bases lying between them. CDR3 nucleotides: TGTGCCATCAGTGACCCCCGGGGGAGGGGCAGCAATCAGCCCCAGCATTTT. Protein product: CAISDPRGRGSNQPQHF.

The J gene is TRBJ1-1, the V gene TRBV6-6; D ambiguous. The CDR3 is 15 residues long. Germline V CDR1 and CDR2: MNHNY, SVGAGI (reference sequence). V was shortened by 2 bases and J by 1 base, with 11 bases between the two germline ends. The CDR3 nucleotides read TGTGCCAGCAGTTACGAGGGTACAGAGAACACTGAAGCTTTCTTT. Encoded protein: CASSYEGTENTEAFF.

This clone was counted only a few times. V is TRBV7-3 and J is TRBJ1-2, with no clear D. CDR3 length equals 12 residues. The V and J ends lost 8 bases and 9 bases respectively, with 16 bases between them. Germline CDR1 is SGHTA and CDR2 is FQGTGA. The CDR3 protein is CASEEDRGSYTF. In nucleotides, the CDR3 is TGTGCCAGCGAAGAGGACCGGGGTAGCTACACCTTC.

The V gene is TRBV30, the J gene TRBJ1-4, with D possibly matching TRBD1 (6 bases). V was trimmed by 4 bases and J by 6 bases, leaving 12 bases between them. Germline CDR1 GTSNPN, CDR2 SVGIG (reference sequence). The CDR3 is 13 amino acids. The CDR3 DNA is TGTGCCTGGAACGTCGGGGGGCATGAAAAACTGTTTTTT. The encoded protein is CAWNVGGHEKLFF.

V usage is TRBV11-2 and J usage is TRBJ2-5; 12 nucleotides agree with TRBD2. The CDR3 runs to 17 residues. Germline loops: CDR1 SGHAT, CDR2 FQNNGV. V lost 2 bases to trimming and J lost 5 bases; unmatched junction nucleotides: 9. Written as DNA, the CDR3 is TGTGCCAGCAGCTTAAGTCTAGCGGGGGGGCCCGGGGAGACCCAGTACTTC. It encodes CASSLSLAGGPGETQYF.

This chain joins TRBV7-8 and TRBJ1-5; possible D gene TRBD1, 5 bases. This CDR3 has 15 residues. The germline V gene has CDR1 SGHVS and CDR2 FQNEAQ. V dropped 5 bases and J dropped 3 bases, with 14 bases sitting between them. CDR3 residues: CASSPDGHPNQPQHF. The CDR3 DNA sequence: TGTGCCAGCAGCCCTGACGGACATCCCAATCAGCCCCAGCATTTT.

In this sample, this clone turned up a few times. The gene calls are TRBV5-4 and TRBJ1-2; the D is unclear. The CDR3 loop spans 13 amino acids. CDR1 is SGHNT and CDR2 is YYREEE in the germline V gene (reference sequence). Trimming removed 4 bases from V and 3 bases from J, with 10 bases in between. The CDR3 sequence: CASSRRQHYGYTF. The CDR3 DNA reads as TGTGCCAGCAGCCGAAGACAACACTATGGCTACACCTTC. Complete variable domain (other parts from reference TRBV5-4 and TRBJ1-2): ETGVTQSPTHLIKTRGQQVTLRCSSQSGHNTVSWYQQALGQGPQFIFQYYREEENGRGNFPPRFSGLQFPNYSSELNVNALELDDSALYLCASSRRQHYGYTFGSGTRLTVV.

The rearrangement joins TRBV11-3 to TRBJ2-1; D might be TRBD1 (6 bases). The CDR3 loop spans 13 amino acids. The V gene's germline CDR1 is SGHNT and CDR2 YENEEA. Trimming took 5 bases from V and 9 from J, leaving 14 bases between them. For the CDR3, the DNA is TGTGCCAGCAGCGTATATCAGACAGGTGAGCAGTTCTTC. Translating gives CASSVYQTGEQFF.

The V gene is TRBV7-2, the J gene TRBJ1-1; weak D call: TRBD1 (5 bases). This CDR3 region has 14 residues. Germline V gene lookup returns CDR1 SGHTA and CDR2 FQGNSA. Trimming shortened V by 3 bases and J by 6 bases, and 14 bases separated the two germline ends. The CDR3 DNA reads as TGTGCCAGCAGCTTGGGAGGGGTTCTCGCTGAAGCTTTCTTT. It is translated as CASSLGGVLAEAFF. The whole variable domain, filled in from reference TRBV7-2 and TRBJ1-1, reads GAGVSQSPSNKVTEKGKDVELRCDPISGHTALYWYRQSLGQGLEFLIYFQGNSAPDKSGLPSDRFSAERTGGSVSTLTIQRTQQEDSAVYLCASSLGGVLAEAFFGQGTRLTVV.

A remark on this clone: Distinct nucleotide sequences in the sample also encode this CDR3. The CDR3 DNA reads as TGTGCCAGCAGTTTATCGCTTAGCTCCTACGAGCAGTACTTC. Translated, it gives CASSLSLSSYEQYF. This chain links TRBV27 with TRBJ2-7; D uncertain. Trimming removed 0 bases at V and 0 bases at J, with 6 bases between. The CDR3 extends over 14 amino acids. In germline, CDR1 is MNHEY, CDR2 SMNVEV (reference sequence).

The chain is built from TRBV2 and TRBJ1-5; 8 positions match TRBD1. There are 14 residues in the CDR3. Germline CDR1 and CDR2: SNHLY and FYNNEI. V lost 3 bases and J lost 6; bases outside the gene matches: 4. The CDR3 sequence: CASSDRGRSQPQHF. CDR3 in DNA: TGTGCCAGCAGTGACAGGGGGCGAAGTCAGCCCCAGCATTTT.

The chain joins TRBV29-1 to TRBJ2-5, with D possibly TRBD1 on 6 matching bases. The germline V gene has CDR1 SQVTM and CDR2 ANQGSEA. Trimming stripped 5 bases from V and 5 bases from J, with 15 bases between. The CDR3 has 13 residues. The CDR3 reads CSVIQGRRETQYF. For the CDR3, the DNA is TGCAGCGTTATACAGGGCCGTCGGGAGACCCAGTACTTC.

CDR3 sequence reads: CANTIIQGYEQYF. DNA for the CDR3: TGTGCCAACACAATAATACAGGGCTACGAGCAGTACTTC. The rearrangement uses TRBV2 and TRBJ2-7; D is possibly TRBD1 (6 bases). The CDR3 length is 13 residues. CDR1 is SNHLY and CDR2 is FYNNEI in the germline V gene. Trimming removed 10 bases from V and 3 bases from J, with 16 bases in between.

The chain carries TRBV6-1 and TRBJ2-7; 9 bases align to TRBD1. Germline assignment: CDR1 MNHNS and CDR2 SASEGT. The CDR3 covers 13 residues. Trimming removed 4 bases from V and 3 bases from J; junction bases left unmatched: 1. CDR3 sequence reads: CASSADRGYEQYF. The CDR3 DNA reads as TGTGCCAGCAGTGCGGACAGGGGCTACGAGCAGTACTTC.

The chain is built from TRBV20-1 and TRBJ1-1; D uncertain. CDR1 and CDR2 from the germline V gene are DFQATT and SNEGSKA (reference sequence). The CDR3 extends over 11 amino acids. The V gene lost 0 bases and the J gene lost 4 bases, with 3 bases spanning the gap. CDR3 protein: CSARDSTEAFF. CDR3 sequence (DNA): TGCAGTGCTAGAGACTCCACTGAAGCTTTCTTT.

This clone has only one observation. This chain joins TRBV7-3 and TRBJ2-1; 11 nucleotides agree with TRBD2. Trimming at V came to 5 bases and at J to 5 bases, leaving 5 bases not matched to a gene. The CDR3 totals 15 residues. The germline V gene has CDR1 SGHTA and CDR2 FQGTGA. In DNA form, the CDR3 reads TGTGCCAGCAGCCTGAGACTAGCGGGGAACAATGAGCAGTTCTTC. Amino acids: CASSLRLAGNNEQFF.

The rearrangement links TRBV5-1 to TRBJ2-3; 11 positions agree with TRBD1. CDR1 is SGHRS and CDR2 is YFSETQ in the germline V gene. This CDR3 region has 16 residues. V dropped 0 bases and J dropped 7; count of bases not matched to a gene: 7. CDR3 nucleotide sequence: TGCGCCAGCAGCTTGGATCTTGGGACAGGGGGAAATACGCAGTATTTT. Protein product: CASSLDLGTGGNTQYF.

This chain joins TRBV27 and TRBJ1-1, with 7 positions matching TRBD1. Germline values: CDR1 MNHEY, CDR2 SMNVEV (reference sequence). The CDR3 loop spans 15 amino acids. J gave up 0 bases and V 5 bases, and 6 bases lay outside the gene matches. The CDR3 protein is CASSTTGILNTEAFF. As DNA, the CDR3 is TGTGCCAGCAGTACGACAGGGATTTTGAACACTGAAGCTTTCTTT.

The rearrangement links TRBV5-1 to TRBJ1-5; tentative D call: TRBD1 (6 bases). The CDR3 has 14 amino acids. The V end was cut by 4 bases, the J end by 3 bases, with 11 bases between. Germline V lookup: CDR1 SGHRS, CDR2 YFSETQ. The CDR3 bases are TGCGCCAGCAGCCTGGGACACAACAATCAGCCCCAGCATTTT. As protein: CASSLGHNNQPQHF.

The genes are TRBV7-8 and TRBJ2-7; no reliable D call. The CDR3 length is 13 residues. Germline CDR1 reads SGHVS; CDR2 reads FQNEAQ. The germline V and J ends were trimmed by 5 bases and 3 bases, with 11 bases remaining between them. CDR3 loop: CASSPLQNYEQYF. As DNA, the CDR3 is TGTGCCAGCAGCCCCCTGCAGAACTACGAGCAGTACTTC.

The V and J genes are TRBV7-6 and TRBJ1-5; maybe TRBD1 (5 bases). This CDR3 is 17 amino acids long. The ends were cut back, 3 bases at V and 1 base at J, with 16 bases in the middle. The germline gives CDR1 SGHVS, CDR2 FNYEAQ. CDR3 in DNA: TGTGCCAGCAGCTTGGGGTCAGGGCCGGCGAGCAATCAGCCCCAGCATTTT. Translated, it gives CASSLGSGPASNQPQHF.

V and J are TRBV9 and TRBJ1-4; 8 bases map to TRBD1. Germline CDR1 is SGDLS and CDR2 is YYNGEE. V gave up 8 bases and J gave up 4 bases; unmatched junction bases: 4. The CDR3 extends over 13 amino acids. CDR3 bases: TGTGCCAGTTCAGGGGGCCGTAATGAAAAACTGTTTTTT. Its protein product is CASSGGRNEKLFF.

CDR3 sequence: CSVRRDSTSYEQYF. CDR3 DNA: TGCAGCGTTAGGAGGGACAGCACCTCCTACGAGCAGTACTTC. The genes are TRBV29-1 and TRBJ2-5; D is perhaps TRBD1 (7 bases). The tail of the sequence fits TRBJ2-7 better, so the J call may be wrong. CDR1 and CDR2 (germline): SQVTM, ANQGSEA. The CDR3 contains 14 residues.

The CDR3 coding sequence is TGTGCCAGCAGCGTTGATCCAGGGGGTCTGAACACTGAAGCTTTCTTT. Translating gives CASSVDPGGLNTEAFF. This chain joins TRBV7-6 and TRBJ1-1, with 7 nucleotides matching TRBD1. The CDR3 totals 16 residues. The germline V gene encodes CDR1 SGHVS and CDR2 FNYEAQ. V shed 5 bases and J 0 bases; nucleotides not matched to a gene: 9. Full variable domain (missing parts from reference TRBV7-6 and TRBJ1-1): GAGVSQSPRYKVTKRGQDVALRCDPISGHVSLYWYRQALGQGPEFLTYFNYEAQQDKSGLPNDRFSAERPEGSISTLTIQRTEQRDSAMYRCASSVDPGGLNTEAFFGQGTRLTVV.

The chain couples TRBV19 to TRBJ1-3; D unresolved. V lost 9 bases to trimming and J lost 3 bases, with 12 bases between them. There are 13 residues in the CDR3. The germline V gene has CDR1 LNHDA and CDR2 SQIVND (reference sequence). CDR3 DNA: TGTGCCAGCCCGAATTGGCTTGGAAACACCATATATTTT. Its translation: CASPNWLGNTIYF.

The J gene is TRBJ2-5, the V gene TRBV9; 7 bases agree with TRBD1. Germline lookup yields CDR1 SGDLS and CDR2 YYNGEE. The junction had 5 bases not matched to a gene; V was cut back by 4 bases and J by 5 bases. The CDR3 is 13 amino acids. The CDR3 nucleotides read TGTGCCAGCAGCTTCGGACAGGCGGAGACCCAGTACTTC. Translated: CASSFGQAETQYF.